This TCR beta chain was captured by sequencing in a study of CD8 T cells in Susac syndrome. V shed 8 bases, J shed 5 bases, and the junction held 11 bases outside the gene matches. This CDR3 has 14 amino acids. The germline V gene encodes CDR1 ENHRY and CDR2 SYGVKD. With random hexamers, roughly 0.5 to 1 ug RNA was reverse transcribed. TCRdb used MiXCR to reprocess the immunoSEQ multiplex PCR reads, holding one entry per CDR3 protein. Among some 180,000 distinct CDR3 sequences listed, about 91% were seen once. Sequencing was performed on CD4+ T cells from PBMCs. The chain combines TRBV10-3 with TRBJ1-1; 7 nucleotides line up with TRBD1. This TCR derives from a human donor with Susac syndrome. In nucleotides, the CDR3 is TGTGCCATCGGGAGTGTAGGGGGCGAAACTGAAGCTTTCTTT. Translation: CAIGSVGGETEAFF.